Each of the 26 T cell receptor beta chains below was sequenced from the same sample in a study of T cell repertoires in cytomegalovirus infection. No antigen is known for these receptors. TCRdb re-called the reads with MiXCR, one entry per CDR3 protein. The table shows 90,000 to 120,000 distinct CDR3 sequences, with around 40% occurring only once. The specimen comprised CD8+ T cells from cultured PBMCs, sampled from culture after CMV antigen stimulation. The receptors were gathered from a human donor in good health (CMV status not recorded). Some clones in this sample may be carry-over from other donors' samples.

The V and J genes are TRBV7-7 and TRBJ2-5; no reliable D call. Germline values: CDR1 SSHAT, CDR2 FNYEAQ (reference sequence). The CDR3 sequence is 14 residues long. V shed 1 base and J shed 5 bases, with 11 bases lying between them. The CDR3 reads CASSLVGLGETQYF. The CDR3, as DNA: TGTGCCAGCAGCTTAGTTGGGCTAGGCGAGACCCAGTACTTC.

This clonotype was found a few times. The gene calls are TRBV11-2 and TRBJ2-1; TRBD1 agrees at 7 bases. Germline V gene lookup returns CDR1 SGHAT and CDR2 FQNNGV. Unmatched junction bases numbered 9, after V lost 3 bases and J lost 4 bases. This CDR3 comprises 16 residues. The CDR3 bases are TGTGCCAGCAGCTTTCAACCGGGACAGATTTACAATGAGCAGTTCTTC. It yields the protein CASSFQPGQIYNEQFF.

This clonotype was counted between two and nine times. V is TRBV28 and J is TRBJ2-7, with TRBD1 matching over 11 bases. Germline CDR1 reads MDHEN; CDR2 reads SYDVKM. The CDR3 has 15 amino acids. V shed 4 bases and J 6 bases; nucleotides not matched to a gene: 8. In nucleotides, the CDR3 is TGTGCCAGCAGTTCTAGGACAGGGGGCATTGGCGAGCAGTACTTC. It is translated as CASSSRTGGIGEQYF.

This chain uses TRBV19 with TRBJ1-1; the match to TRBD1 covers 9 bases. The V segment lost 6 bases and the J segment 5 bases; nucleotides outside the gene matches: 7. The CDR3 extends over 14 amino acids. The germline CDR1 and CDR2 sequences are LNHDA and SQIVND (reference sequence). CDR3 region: CASRLGQGGTEAFF. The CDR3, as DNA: TGTGCCAGTAGATTGGGACAGGGAGGGACTGAAGCTTTCTTT. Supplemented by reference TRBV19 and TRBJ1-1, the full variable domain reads DGGITQSPKYLFRKEGQNVTLSCEQNLNHDAMYWYRQDPGQGLRLIYYSQIVNDFQKGDIAEGYSVSREKKESFPLTVTSAQKNPTAFYLCASRLGQGGTEAFFGQGTRLTVV.

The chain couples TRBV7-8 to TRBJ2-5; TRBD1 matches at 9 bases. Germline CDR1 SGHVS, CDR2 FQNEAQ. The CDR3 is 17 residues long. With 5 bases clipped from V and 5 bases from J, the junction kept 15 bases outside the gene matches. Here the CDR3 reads CASSHVVGTGPRETQYF. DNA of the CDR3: TGTGCCAGCAGCCACGTAGTAGGGACAGGGCCGAGGGAGACCCAGTACTTC.

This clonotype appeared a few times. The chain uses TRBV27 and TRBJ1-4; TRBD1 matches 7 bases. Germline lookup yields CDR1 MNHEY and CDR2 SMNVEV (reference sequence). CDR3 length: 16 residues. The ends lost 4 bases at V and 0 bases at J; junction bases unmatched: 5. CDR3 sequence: CASSSGQVATNEKLFF. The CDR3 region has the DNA TGTGCCAGCAGTTCTGGACAGGTAGCAACTAATGAAAAACTGTTTTTT.

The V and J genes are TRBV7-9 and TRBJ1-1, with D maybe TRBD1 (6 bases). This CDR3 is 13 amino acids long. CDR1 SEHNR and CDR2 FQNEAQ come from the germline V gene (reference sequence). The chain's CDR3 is CAGGTNNPTEAFF. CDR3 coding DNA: TGTGCGGGGGGGACAAACAACCCCACTGAAGCTTTCTTT.

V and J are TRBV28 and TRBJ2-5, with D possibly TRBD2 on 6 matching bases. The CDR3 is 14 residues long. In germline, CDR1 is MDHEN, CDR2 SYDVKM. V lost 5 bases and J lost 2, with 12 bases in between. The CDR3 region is CASSPVEGQETQYF. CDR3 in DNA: TGTGCCAGCAGTCCCGTGGAGGGTCAAGAGACCCAGTACTTC.

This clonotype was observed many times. The CDR3 bases are TGTGCCAGCAGCTTAGGACAGGTGTCGGCAGATACGCAGTATTTT. It encodes CASSLGQVSADTQYF. The J gene is TRBJ2-3, the V gene TRBV7-6, with TRBD1 as a possible D gene (6 bases). CDR1 and CDR2 (germline): SGHVS, FNYEAQ. The V end lost 1 base, the J end lost 4 bases, and 12 bases lay between the germline ends. There are 15 residues in the CDR3.

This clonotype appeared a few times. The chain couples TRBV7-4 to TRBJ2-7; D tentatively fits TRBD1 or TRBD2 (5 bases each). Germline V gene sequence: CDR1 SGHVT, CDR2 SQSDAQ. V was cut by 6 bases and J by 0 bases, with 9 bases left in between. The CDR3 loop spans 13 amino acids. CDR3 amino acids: CASSKGSSYEQYF. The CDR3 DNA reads TGTGCCAGCAGTAAGGGGAGCTCCTACGAGCAGTACTTC.

The DNA for the CDR3 is TGTGCCAGCACCCGTACAGGGGGCGCCATCTATGGCTACACCTTC. Translated, it gives CASTRTGGAIYGYTF. The chain combines TRBV27 with TRBJ1-2; TRBD1 aligns across 9 bases. This CDR3 has 15 residues. Germline trimming cut 7 bases from V and 4 bases from J; bases unmatched to any gene: 10. Germline V lookup: CDR1 MNHEY, CDR2 SMNVEV (reference sequence).

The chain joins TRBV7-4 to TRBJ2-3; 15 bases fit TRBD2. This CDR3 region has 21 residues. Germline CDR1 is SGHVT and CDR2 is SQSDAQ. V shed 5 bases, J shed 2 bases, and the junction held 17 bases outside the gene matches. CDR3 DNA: TGTGCCAGCAGCGCCGGTGAAGGACTAGCGGGGGGGCCGTTTTACACAGATACGCAGTATTTT. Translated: CASSAGEGLAGGPFYTDTQYF.

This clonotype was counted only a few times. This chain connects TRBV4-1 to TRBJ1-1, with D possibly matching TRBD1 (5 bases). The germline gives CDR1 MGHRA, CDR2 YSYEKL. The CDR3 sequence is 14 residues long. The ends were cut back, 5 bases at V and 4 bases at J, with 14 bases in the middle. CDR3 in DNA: TGCGCCAGCAGCGCAGGCCGGGGGAGCACTGAAGCTTTCTTT. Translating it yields CASSAGRGSTEAFF.

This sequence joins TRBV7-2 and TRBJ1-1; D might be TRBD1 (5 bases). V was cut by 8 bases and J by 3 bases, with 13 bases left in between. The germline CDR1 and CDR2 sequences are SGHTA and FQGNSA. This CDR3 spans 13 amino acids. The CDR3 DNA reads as TGTGCCAGCCAGGGCTCCACGTACACTGAAGCTTTCTTT. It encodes CASQGSTYTEAFF.

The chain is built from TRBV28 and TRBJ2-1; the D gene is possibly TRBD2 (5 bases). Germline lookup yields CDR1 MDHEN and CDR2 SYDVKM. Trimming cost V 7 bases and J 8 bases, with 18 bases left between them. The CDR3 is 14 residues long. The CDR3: CASTSDYSGDEQFF. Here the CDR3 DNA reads TGTGCCAGCACCTCCGACTACTCGGGCGATGAGCAGTTCTTC.

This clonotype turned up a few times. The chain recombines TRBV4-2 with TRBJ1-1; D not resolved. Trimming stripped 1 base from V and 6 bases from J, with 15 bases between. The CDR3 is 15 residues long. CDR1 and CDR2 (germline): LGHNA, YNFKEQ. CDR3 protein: CASSQVVRGRAEAFF. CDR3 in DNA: TGTGCCAGCAGCCAAGTCGTCAGAGGAAGGGCTGAAGCTTTCTTT.

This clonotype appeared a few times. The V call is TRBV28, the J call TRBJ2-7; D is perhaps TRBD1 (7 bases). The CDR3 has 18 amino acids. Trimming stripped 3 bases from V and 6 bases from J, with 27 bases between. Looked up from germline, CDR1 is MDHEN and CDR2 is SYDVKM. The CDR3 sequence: CASSLPIYRQGGLGEQYF. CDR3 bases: TGTGCCAGCAGTTTGCCCATATATCGACAGGGAGGTTTGGGCGAGCAGTACTTC.

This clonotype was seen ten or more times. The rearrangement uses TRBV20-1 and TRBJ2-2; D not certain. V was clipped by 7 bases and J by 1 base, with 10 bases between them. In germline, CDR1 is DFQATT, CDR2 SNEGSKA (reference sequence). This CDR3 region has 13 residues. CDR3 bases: TGCAGTGTAGAGCTAGGGAACACCGGGGAGCTGTTTTTT. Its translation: CSVELGNTGELFF.

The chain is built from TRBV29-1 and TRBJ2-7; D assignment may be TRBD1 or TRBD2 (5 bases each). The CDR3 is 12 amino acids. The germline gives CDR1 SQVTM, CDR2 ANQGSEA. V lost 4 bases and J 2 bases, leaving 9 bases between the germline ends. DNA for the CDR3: TGCAGCGTTGTAGGGACGACCTACGAGCAGTACTTC. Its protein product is CSVVGTTYEQYF.

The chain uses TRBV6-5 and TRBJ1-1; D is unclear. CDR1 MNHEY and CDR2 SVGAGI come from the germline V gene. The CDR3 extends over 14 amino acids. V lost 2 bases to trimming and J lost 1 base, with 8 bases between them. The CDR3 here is CASSYPDGNTEAFF. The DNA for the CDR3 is TGTGCCAGCAGTTACCCCGACGGGAACACTGAAGCTTTCTTT.

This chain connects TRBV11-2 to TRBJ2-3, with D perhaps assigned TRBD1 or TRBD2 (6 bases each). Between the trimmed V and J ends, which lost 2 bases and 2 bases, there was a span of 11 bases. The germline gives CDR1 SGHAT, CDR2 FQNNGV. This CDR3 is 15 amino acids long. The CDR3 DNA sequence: TGTGCCAGCAGCTTAATCCCGGGGGCCACAGATACGCAGTATTTT. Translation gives CASSLIPGATDTQYF.

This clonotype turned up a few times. CDR3 sequence reads: CSARGLTGDNEQFF. CDR3 coding DNA: TGCAGTGCTAGAGGATTAACAGGGGACAATGAGCAGTTCTTC. This chain uses TRBV20-1 with TRBJ2-1; 7 bases align to TRBD1. Looked up from germline, CDR1 is DFQATT and CDR2 is SNEGSKA (reference sequence). V trimming: 1 base; J trimming: 5 bases; junction bases outside the gene matches: 5. The CDR3 spans 14 residues.

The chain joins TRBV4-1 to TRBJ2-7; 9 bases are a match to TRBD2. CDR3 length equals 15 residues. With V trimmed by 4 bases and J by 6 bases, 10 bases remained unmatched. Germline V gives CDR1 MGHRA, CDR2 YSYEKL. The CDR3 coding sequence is TGCGCCAGCAGCCCCTTTGGGGCGGGGGGGCTCGAGCAGTACTTC. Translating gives CASSPFGAGGLEQYF.

The CDR3 nucleotides read TGCGCCAGCAGCCAAGACCAGTTCTCCTACGAGCAGTACTTC. Protein: CASSQDQFSYEQYF. The chain employs TRBV4-1 and TRBJ2-7; D unresolved. The ends were cut back, 0 bases at V and 0 bases at J, with 6 bases in the middle. Germline CDR1 MGHRA, CDR2 YSYEKL. The length of the CDR3 is 14 residues.

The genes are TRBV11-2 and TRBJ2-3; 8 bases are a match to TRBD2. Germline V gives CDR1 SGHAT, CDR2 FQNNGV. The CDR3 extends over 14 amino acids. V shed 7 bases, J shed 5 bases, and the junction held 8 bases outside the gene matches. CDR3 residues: CASKSGGARDTQYF. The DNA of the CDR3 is TGTGCCAGCAAGTCCGGGGGGGCAAGAGATACGCAGTATTTT.

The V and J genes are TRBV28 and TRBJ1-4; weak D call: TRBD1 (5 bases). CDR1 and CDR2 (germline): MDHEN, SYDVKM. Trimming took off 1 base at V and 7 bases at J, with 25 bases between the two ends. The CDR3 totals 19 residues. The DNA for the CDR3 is TGTGCCAGCAGTTTATCGGGGGTTGGCCTTGCGGAACTAGGTGAAAAACTGTTTTTT. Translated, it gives CASSLSGVGLAELGEKLFF.